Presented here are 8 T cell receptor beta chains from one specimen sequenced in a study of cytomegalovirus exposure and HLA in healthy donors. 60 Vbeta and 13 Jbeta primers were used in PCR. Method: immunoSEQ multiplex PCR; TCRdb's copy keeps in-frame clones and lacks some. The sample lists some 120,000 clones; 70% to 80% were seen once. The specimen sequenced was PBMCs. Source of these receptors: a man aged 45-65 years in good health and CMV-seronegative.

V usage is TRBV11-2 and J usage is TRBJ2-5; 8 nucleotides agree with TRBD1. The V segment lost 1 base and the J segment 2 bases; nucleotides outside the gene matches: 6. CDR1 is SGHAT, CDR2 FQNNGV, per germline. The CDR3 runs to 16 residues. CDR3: CASSLGPQGGQETQYF. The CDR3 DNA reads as TGTGCCAGCAGCTTAGGTCCACAGGGGGGACAAGAGACCCAGTACTTC.

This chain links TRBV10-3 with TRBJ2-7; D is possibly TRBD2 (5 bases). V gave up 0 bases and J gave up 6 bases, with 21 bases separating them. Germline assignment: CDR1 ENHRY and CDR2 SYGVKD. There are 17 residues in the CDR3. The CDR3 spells CAISESSARGLRVEQYF. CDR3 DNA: TGTGCCATCAGTGAGTCGTCCGCGCGAGGGTTGAGGGTCGAGCAGTACTTC.

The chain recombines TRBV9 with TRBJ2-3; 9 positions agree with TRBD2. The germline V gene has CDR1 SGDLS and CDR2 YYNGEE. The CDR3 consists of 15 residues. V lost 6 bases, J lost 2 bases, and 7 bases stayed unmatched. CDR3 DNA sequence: TGTGCCAGCAAGTACCTAGCGGGACACACAGATACGCAGTATTTT. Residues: CASKYLAGHTDTQYF.

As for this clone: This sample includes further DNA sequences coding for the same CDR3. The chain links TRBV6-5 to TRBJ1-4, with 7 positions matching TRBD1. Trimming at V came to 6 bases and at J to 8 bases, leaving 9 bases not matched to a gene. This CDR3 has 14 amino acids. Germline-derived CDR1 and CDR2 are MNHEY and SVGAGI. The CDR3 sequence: CASSKRQGWEKLFF. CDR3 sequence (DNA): TGTGCCAGCAGCAAAAGACAGGGCTGGGAAAAACTGTTTTTT.

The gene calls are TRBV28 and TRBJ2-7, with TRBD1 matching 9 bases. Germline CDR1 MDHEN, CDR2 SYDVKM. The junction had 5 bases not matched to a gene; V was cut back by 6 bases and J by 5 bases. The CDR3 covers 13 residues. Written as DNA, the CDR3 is TGTGCCAGCAGCCGGACAGGGGCTGACGAGCAGTACGTC. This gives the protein CASSRTGADEQYV.

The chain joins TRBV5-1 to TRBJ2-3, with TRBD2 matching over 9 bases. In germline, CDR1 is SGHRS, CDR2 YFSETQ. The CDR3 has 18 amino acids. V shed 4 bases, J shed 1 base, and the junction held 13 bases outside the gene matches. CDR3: CASSTPVTSGSRTDTQYF. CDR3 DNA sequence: TGCGCCAGCAGCACACCCGTGACTAGCGGTTCCCGCACAGATACGCAGTATTTT.

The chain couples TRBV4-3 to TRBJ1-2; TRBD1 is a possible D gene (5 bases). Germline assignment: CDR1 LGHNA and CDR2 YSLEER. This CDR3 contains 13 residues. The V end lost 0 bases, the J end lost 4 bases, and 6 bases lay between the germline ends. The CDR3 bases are TGCGCCAGCAGCCAAGAAGGGGTCTATGGCTACACCTTC. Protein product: CASSQEGVYGYTF.

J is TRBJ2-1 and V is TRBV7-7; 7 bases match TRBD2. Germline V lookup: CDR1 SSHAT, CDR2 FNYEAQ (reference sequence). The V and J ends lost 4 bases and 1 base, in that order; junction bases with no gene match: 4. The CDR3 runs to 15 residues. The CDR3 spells CASSSVAGSYNEQFF. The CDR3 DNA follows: TGTGCCAGCAGCTCCGTAGCGGGTTCCTACAATGAGCAGTTCTTC.